This T cell receptor beta chain was profiled in a study of vaccination effects on CD4 cells after COVID-19. Study-level results: Relatively few convalescent patients took part in the study, which had no early post-infection timepoints.

The ViraFEST assay expanded antigen-specific CD4+ T cells with viral peptide pools before sequencing. The authors isolated CD4+ T cells after approximately 9 days of culture. Vaccinated participants had no history of SARS-CoV-2 infection and tested negative for nucleocapsid antibodies. Every well housed two million PBMC, which grew in culture alongside 10 IU/ml IL-2 and 10 ug/ml peptides. The authors replaced half the medium with IL-2 medium on days 3 and 7. Sequencing was performed with immunoSEQ multiplex PCR; in TCRdb, only in-frame clones are kept and a portion is missing. The sample gives some 69,000 clones, approximately 79% of which show up once; around 2.7% is in the top ten. The length of the CDR3 is 15 residues. Germline V gene sequence: CDR1 MGHRA, CDR2 YSYEKL. Trimming took off 4 bases at V and 0 bases at J, with 10 bases between the two ends. On this clone: Its antigen remains unidentified.

The material sequenced was CD4+ T cells from PBMCs cultured with HCoV-NL63 spike peptides, taken before COVID-19 vaccination. V usage is TRBV4-1 and J usage is TRBJ1-5, with unresolved D. The source of this sequence is a human donor who received a COVID-19 vaccine. This CDR3 reads CASSLGIYSNQPQHF. CDR3 DNA sequence: TGCGCCAGCAGCCTTGGCATCTATAGCAATCAGCCCCAGCATTTT.